A single sample gave rise to the 22 T cell receptor beta chains below, sequenced in a study of blood T cell repertoires in COVID-19. Sequencing used immunoSEQ multiplex PCR; TCRdb keeps in-frame clones, though not all of them. Here the sample spans a few hundred thousand clones, 85% to 90% being singletons. Sequenced sample: peripheral blood. The receptor source for this set is a woman between 35 and 50 years old who had recovered from COVID-19.

The chain joins TRBV6-6 to TRBJ2-7; D gene uncertain. The CDR3 covers 14 residues. CDR1 is MNHNY, CDR2 SVGAGI, per germline (reference sequence). Trimming pared 2 bases from V and 8 bases from J, leaving 16 bases between. The CDR3 DNA follows: TGTGCCAGCAGTTACCCCGCCGCCGCGCGGAAGCAGTACTTC. This sequence encodes CASSYPAAARKQYF.

The V call is TRBV15, the J call TRBJ2-1; TRBD2 matches at 10 bases. Germline V lookup: CDR1 LNHNV, CDR2 YYDKDF (reference sequence). The CDR3 contains 18 residues. V gave up 1 base and J gave up 4 bases; unmatched junction bases: 10. The CDR3 DNA sequence: TGTGCCACCAGCAGAGCTCGGCCTAGCGGGAGCCGGTACAATGAGCAGTTCTTC. It is translated as CATSRARPSGSRYNEQFF.

The CDR3 DNA sequence: TGTGCCAGCAGCCGTTCCGGGGAGCTGTTTTTT. Translating gives CASSRSGELFF. The genes are TRBV11-2 and TRBJ2-2; D is unclear. The V and J ends lost 5 bases and 6 bases respectively, with 4 bases between them. Germline V CDR1 and CDR2: SGHAT, FQNNGV. The CDR3 is 11 amino acids.

This chain joins TRBV30 and TRBJ2-3, with D maybe TRBD2 (6 bases). Trimming left V 2 bases short and J 6 bases short, with 12 bases between. Germline assignment: CDR1 GTSNPN and CDR2 SVGIG (reference sequence). The length of the CDR3 is 13 residues. The CDR3 region has the DNA TGTGCCTGGAGTTTGAGGGACTGGGATACGCAGTATTTT. Residues: CAWSLRDWDTQYF. Together with reference TRBV30 and TRBJ2-3, the CDR3 gives the full variable domain: SQTIHQWPATLVQPVGSPLSLECTVEGTSNPNLYWYRQAAGRGLQLLFYSVGIGQISSEVPQNLSASRPQDRQFILSSKKLLLSDSGFYLCAWSLRDWDTQYFGPGTRLTVL.

The gene calls are TRBV9 and TRBJ1-4; TRBD1 is a possible D gene (5 bases). CDR1 and CDR2 (germline): SGDLS, YYNGEE. The CDR3 totals 16 residues. V was pared by 4 bases and J by 1 base, with 14 bases between. The CDR3 region is CASSTAGGGTNEKLFF. CDR3 bases: TGTGCCAGCAGCACCGCCGGGGGGGGAACTAATGAAAAACTGTTTTTT.

As regards this clone: This CDR3 is also generated by other DNA sequences in the sample. The chain employs TRBV9 and TRBJ1-1; D gene uncertain. V lost 0 bases and J lost 1, with 4 bases in between. The CDR3 is 13 residues long. Germline V CDR1 and CDR2: SGDLS, YYNGEE. The CDR3 DNA follows: TGTGCCAGCAGCGTAGGAGCGAACACTGAAGCTTTCTTT. Its protein is CASSVGANTEAFF. The full variable domain, its missing parts supplied by reference TRBV9 and TRBJ1-1, is DSGVTQTPKHLITATGQRVTLRCSPRSGDLSVYWYQQSLDQGLQFLIQYYNGEERAKGNILERFSAQQFPDLHSELNLSSLELGDSALYFCASSVGANTEAFFGQGTRLTVV.

J is TRBJ2-3 and V is TRBV4-3; no clear D. Looked up from germline, CDR1 is LGHNA and CDR2 is YSLEER. There are 16 residues in the CDR3. V lost 2 bases to trimming and J lost 5 bases, with 17 bases between them. DNA of the CDR3: TGCGCCAGCAGCCAACATAGCTACACCGGTGGAGATACGCAGTATTTT. Translated: CASSQHSYTGGDTQYF.

This chain uses TRBV29-1 with TRBJ1-5; D call uncertain. V shed 4 bases and J shed 0 bases, with 7 bases lying between them. The CDR3 is 13 residues long. CDR1 SQVTM and CDR2 ANQGSEA come from the germline V gene. The DNA for the CDR3 is TGCAGCGTTGCCGAGGGTAGCAATCAGCCCCAGCATTTT. Translating it yields CSVAEGSNQPQHF.

The chain joins TRBV3-1 (or the pseudogene TRBV3-2) to TRBJ2-1; the match to TRBD2 covers 12 bases. CDR3 size: 17 residues. V dropped 1 base and J dropped 9; count of bases not matched to a gene: 10. Germline V lookup: CDR1 LGHDT, CDR2 YNNKEL (reference sequence). The CDR3 region is CASSQGPPSGRVSEQFF. The CDR3 bases are TGTGCCAGCAGCCAAGGGCCCCCTAGCGGGAGGGTTTCTGAGCAGTTCTTC.

The rearrangement uses TRBV29-1 and TRBJ1-4, with D uncertain. The germline V gene encodes CDR1 SQVTM and CDR2 ANQGSEA. This CDR3 has 12 residues. V shed 4 bases and J shed 3 bases, with 6 bases lying between them. CDR3 region: CSVARANEKLFF. Written as DNA, the CDR3 is TGCAGCGTTGCCCGGGCTAATGAAAAACTGTTTTTT.

The CDR3 sequence: CASTGQLQETQYF. The DNA for the CDR3 is TGTGCCAGCACCGGACAGCTCCAAGAGACCCAGTACTTC. The chain has TRBV7-2 and TRBJ2-5, with D possibly TRBD1 on 6 matching bases. V shed 7 bases and J shed 1 base, with 10 bases lying between them. Per germline, CDR1 SGHTA and CDR2 FQGNSA. The length of the CDR3 is 13 residues. Based on the CDR3 plus reference TRBV7-2 and TRBJ2-5, the full variable domain is GAGVSQSPSNKVTEKGKDVELRCDPISGHTALYWYRQSLGQGLEFLIYFQGNSAPDKSGLPSDRFSAERTGGSVSTLTIQRTQQEDSAVYLCASTGQLQETQYFGPGTRLLVL.

The chain employs TRBV5-5 and TRBJ2-2; TRBD2 agrees at 13 bases. V lost 4 bases to trimming and J lost 0 bases; unmatched junction nucleotides: 9. The germline V gene encodes CDR1 SGHKS and CDR2 YYEKEE (reference sequence). The CDR3 totals 19 residues. This CDR3 is CASSPAPGLAGANTGELFF. In DNA form, the CDR3 reads TGTGCCAGCAGCCCCGCGCCCGGACTAGCGGGGGCGAACACCGGGGAGCTGTTTTTT. Full variable domain (outside the CDR3, taken from reference TRBV5-5 and TRBJ2-2): DAGVTQSPTHLIKTRGQQVTLRCSPISGHKSVSWYQQVLGQGPQFIFQYYEKEERGRGNFPDRFSARQFPNYSSELNVNALLLGDSALYLCASSPAPGLAGANTGELFFGEGSRLTVL.

The J gene is TRBJ1-5, the V gene TRBV9, with D perhaps TRBD1 (6 bases). The CDR3 totals 17 residues. V was trimmed by 0 bases and J by 0 bases, leaving 13 bases between them. The germline CDR1 and CDR2 sequences are SGDLS and YYNGEE. CDR3 nucleotide sequence: TGTGCCAGCAGCGTAGGGGGACATCCCTTTAGCAATCAGCCCCAGCATTTT. It translates to CASSVGGHPFSNQPQHF.

V gene TRBV27 combines with J gene TRBJ1-4, with 7 positions matching TRBD1. Losses at the gene ends were 6 bases for V and 4 bases for J; bases not matched to a gene: 8. The length of the CDR3 is 15 residues. Germline lookup yields CDR1 MNHEY and CDR2 SMNVEV (reference sequence). The CDR3 DNA sequence: TGTGCCAGCAGAGGGGGCGGGACAGATAATGAAAAACTGTTTTTT. Translated: CASRGGGTDNEKLFF.

V usage is TRBV2 and J usage is TRBJ2-7; 9 bases are shared with TRBD1. V lost 2 bases, J lost 6 bases, and 8 bases stayed unmatched. In germline, CDR1 is SNHLY, CDR2 FYNNEI. This CDR3 region has 15 residues. In DNA form, the CDR3 reads TGTGCCAGCAGTGAACCTTCGGACAGGGGCGGCGAGCAGTACGTC. This translates into CASSEPSDRGGEQYV.

The rearrangement links TRBV27 to TRBJ2-5; TRBD2 aligns across 16 bases. Trimming at V came to 11 bases and at J to 5 bases, leaving 5 bases not matched to a gene. The CDR3 covers 14 residues. Germline CDR1 MNHEY, CDR2 SMNVEV (reference sequence). The CDR3 sequence is CAGTSGRGEETQYF. In DNA form, the CDR3 reads TGTGCCGGGACTAGCGGGAGGGGAGAGGAGACCCAGTACTTC.

The chain employs TRBV30 and TRBJ1-1; no firm D call. CDR3 length equals 13 residues. Germline values: CDR1 GTSNPN, CDR2 SVGIG (reference sequence). V was trimmed by 3 bases and J by 0 bases, leaving 8 bases between them. The CDR3, as DNA: TGTGCCTGGAGCCCAACTATGAACACTGAAGCTTTCTTT. Translating it yields CAWSPTMNTEAFF.

This clone was seen at least ten times. The V and J genes are TRBV4-2 and TRBJ1-1; D gene unclear. The germline V and J ends were trimmed by 1 base and 0 bases, with 6 bases remaining between them. Per germline, CDR1 LGHNA and CDR2 YNFKEQ. This CDR3 has 14 residues. CDR3 loop: CASSQGGLNTEAFF. The CDR3 DNA reads TGTGCCAGCAGCCAAGGTGGGCTGAACACTGAAGCTTTCTTT.

The chain employs TRBV6-2 or TRBV6-3 and TRBJ2-7; 8 bases match TRBD2. This CDR3 is 14 amino acids long. Germline CDR1 is MNHEY and CDR2 is SVGEGT. With 5 bases clipped from V and 0 bases from J, the junction kept 3 bases outside the gene matches. The CDR3: CASSQSGSSYEQYV. The CDR3 coding sequence is TGTGCCAGCAGTCAGAGCGGGAGCTCCTACGAGCAGTACGTC.

The V call is TRBV19, the J call TRBJ2-5, with TRBD1 matching over 7 bases. This CDR3 comprises 17 residues. CDR1 is LNHDA and CDR2 is SQIVND in the germline V gene (reference sequence). J lost 2 bases, V lost 5 bases, and 14 bases had no gene match. The CDR3 DNA reads as TGTGCCAGTAGTCTCGCGTGGGTGGGCAGGGGGCAAGAGACCCAGTACTTC. This codes for CASSLAWVGRGQETQYF.

The chain combines TRBV6-5 with TRBJ1-3; D ambiguous. The ends were cut back, 5 bases at V and 4 bases at J, with 12 bases in the middle. The CDR3 consists of 14 residues. Germline assignment: CDR1 MNHEY and CDR2 SVGAGI. The CDR3 is CASSPQIQGNTIYF. CDR3 DNA sequence: TGTGCCAGCAGTCCGCAAATACAGGGAAACACCATATATTTT.

V usage is TRBV6-5 and J usage is TRBJ1-2; D is perhaps TRBD1 (5 bases). Germline CDR1 is MNHEY and CDR2 is SVGAGI. The V end lost 2 bases, the J end lost 2 bases, and 15 bases lay between the germline ends. The CDR3 sequence is 16 residues long. The CDR3 bases are TGTGCCAGCAGTTACCGGGGGACCCCGGGGAACTATGGCTACACCTTC. It is translated as CASSYRGTPGNYGYTF.